This T cell receptor beta chain is from a study of T cell changes during pregnancy in multiple sclerosis. Trimming removed 1 base from V and 6 bases from J, with 6 bases in between. This CDR3 is built from 12 residues. CDR1 is SEHNR, CDR2 FQNEAQ, per germline (reference sequence). Profiling relied on immunoSEQ multiplex PCR, and the TCRdb table lists in-frame clones only, not all of them. The sample includes around 39,000 clones, around 92% of them seen just once. The receptor's source is a female donor with multiple sclerosis, enrolled in a pregnancy study. Sequenced material: CD8+ T cells from peripheral blood mononuclear cells, taken before pregnancy. The V gene is TRBV7-9, the J gene TRBJ1-2, with no clear D. The CDR3 sequence is CASSLVRDGYTF. DNA for the CDR3: TGTGCCAGCAGCTTAGTGAGGGATGGCTACACCTTC.